This section outlines one TCR beta chain sequence together with its context. Its target antigen remains unknown. The CDR3 end shows no conserved phenylalanine or tryptophan, and so a read error is likely. Without any cell sorting, total RNA and DNA were co-extracted from about 21-30 mg of bulk tissue using the AllPrep DNA/RNA mini kit. Roughly five patients with histopathologically diagnosed primary liver carcinoma underwent surgical resection in China between 2015 and early 2016. Chronic HBV infection was present in the patients, and the patients were treatment-naive at sampling. Pieces of fresh tumor and adjacent tissue were cut in half, with one half kept in RNAlater at -80 degrees C and the other half sent for histology. A constant-region primer and ProtoScript II reverse transcriptase were used to reverse-transcribe TCRbeta-specific cDNA from 500 ng total RNA. Three nested multiplex PCR rounds, following a slightly modified ARM-PCR procedure, were used to build the TCRbeta libraries. Sample barcodes and Illumina adapters were attached in a final 25-cycle PCR using Deep VentR polymerase. Before sequencing, amplicons of 200-500 bp were purified from gel using a QIAquick gel extraction kit. TCRbeta amplicons were sequenced on an Illumina HiSeq 2500 with 250-bp paired-end reads. Turning to the authors' computational methods: Trimmomatic v0.33 was used to quality-trim the reads, and FLASH v1.2.11 was used to merge paired reads so that full CDR3 sequences could be recovered. V, D and J germline segments were assigned to the rearranged TCRbeta sequences by MiGEC v1.2.1b. Clonotype statistics, along with Shannon-Wiener diversity indices, were calculated using VDJtools v1.0.0. To reduce sampling bias, subsequent analyses other than the diversity analysis used only the 250 most abundant clonotypes in each sample. TCRdb reanalyzed the raw reads on its own, using fastp at Q25 for trimming and MiXCR for clone calling, and kept in-frame beta chains. Records with the same CDR3 protein are collapsed into one entry carrying the most frequent genes and DNA. The V and J calls and clone size are TCRdb's, not the authors'. Recorded for this sample are around 79,000 distinct CDR3 sequences; 69% of them occurred a single time. The top ten clones comprise roughly 28% of the sample.

These data originate in a study of tumor-infiltrating lymphocytes in primary liver carcinoma (dated by TCRdb to about 2017). For the study in its entirety: Hepatocellular carcinoma (four) or combined HCC and intrahepatic cholangiocarcinoma (one) was present in the five patients, who were three men and two women aged 30 to 69 years. Samples yielded roughly 3.65 to 7.13 million productive TCRbeta reads; read depth did not differ significantly between tissue types. The tumors of the five patients were staged as T1-T3 N0M0, with maximum diameters ranging from roughly 4 to 10 cm. Technical replicate repertoires showed high reproducibility, with mean shared-clone rates around 0.91 and correlation coefficients above 0.95. For each liver tumor, the study sampled five regions along with adjacent normal tissue and blood, and applied TCRbeta repertoire sequencing, expression microarrays and whole-exome sequencing. A total of approximately 35 specimens from 5 patients, comprising some 25 tumor regions, 5 adjacent noncancerous liver tissues and 5 peripheral blood samples, were covered by TCRbeta repertoire sequencing. What the work shows at the level of the full study, not this receptor alone: The study included only four to six patients, and the authors note findings should be validated in a larger study. Bulk unsorted samples precluded comparing CD4+ and CD8+ T cell repertoires. Compared with blood, tumors had a significantly larger share of the repertoire taken up by the top 250 clones (p = 0.039). Repertoire overlap was found to be higher between tumor regions (mean approximately 35%) than between tumor-adjacent (roughly 17%) or tumor-blood (about 15%) pairs, consistent with antigen-driven expansion. Because only the TCR beta chain was sequenced and unpaired alpha chains were not captured, true repertoire diversity is likely underestimated.

Material: tumor-adjacent normal liver tissue. This clonotype originated in a man between 35 and 55 years old with primary liver carcinoma and hepatitis B virus infection.

At the DNA level, the sequence is TGCGCCAGCAGCCGTGCCGGCAGTACCTCTTACGAGCAGTACCTC. Translated, it reads CASSRAGSTSYEQYL. Rearrangement joined TRBV4-1 to TRBJ2-7; the D segment cannot be called with confidence. V drops 4 bases and J drops 4 bases, leaving 17 bases in between. Looking up the germline V gene yields CDR1 MGHRA and CDR2 YSYEKL. The CDR3 length is 15 residues, termini included. Just CDR3 DNA is preserved here, 45 bases in frame from base 1.